A single TCR beta chain is shown here with its context. Antigen unknown. The entry originates in a study of OX40 agonist ivuxolimab in advanced cancers. Background on the study: Mean age approximately 59 years, range about 23 to 85; around 80% male. Eligibility rules accepted prior anti-PD-1, anti-PD-L1 or anti-CTLA-4 therapy, and 35% to 45% had some.

Profiled with immunoSEQ multiplex PCR; TCRdb holds only in-frame clones, not every one. Among 65,000 to 95,000 clones listed, 90% to 95% were seen once. Regarding the study as a whole: Among patients with partial responses at 0.1-3.0 mg/kg, clonal expansion was among the lowest.

Here the sequenced sample was CD4+ or CD8+ T cells sorted from blood, taken in a trial of the OX40 agonist ivuxolimab. This sequence originates from an adult with an advanced solid tumor such as melanoma, head and neck, liver or kidney cancer.

CDR3 DNA: TGTGCCAGTGGAGAGAGCCTTAACTATGGCTACACCTTC. Translation gives CASGESLNYGYTF. The V call is TRBV7-9, the J call TRBJ1-2; D remains unclear. The germline gives CDR1 SEHNR, CDR2 FQNEAQ (reference sequence). V was clipped by 9 bases and J by 1 base, with 12 bases between them. This CDR3 region has 13 residues.